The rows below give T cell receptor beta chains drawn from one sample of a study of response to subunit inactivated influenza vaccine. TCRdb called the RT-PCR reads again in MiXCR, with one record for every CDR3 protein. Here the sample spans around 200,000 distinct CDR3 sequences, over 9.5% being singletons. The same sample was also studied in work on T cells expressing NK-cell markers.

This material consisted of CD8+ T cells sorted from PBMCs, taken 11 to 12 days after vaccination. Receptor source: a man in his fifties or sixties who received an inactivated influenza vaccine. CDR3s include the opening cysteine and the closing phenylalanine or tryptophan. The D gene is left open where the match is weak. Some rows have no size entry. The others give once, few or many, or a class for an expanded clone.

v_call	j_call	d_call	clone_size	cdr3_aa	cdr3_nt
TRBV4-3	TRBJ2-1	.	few	CASSQDGTGKGNEQFF	TGCGCCAGCAGCCAAGATGGAACAGGGAAGGGCAATGAGCAGTTCTTC
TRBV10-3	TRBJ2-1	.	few	CAISERDSYNEQFF	TGTGCCATCAGTGAACGGGACTCGTACAATGAGCAGTTCTTC
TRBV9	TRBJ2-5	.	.	CASSGSVTVQETQYF	TGTGCCAGCAGCGGCTCCGTGACAGTCCAAGAGACCCAGTACTTC
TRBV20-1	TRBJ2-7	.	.	CSARDLLGTPLAYEQYF	TGCAGTGCTAGAGATCTCCTCGGGACCCCCTTGGCCTACGAGCAGTACTTC
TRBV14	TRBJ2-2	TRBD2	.	CASSRRLAGETNTGELFF	TGTGCCAGCAGCCGACGACTAGCGGGGGAAACGAACACCGGGGAGCTGTTTTTT
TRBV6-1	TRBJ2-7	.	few	CASSPGPMPYEQYF	TGTGCCAGCAGCCCGGGCCCCATGCCCTACGAGCAGTACTTC
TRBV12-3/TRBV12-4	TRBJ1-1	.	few	CASSFRNRATEAFF	TGTGCCAGCAGTTTTAGGAATCGCGCCACTGAAGCTTTCTTT
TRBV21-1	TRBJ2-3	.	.	CASSKLGLAGGPGTDTQYF	TGTGCCAGCAGCAAACTTGGACTAGCGGGAGGGCCCGGTACAGATACGCAGTATTTT
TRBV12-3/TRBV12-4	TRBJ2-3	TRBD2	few	CASSPLGAGDQDTQYF	TGTGCCAGCAGCCCCCTTGGAGCGGGAGATCAAGATACGCAGTATTTT
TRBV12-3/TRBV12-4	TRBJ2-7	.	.	CASTSHRAGRPYEQYF	TGTGCCAGCACCTCACATCGGGCAGGGCGGCCCTACGAGCAGTACTTC
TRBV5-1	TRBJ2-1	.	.	CASRFTGINEQFF	TGCGCCAGCAGATTTACCGGGATCAATGAGCAGTTCTTC
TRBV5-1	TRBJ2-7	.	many	CASSLGRSYEQYF	TGTGCCAGCAGTTTAGGGAGGTCCTACGAGCAGTACTTC
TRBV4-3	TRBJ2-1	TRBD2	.	CASSQDGSGGYNEQFF	TGCGCCAGCAGCCAAGATGGGAGCGGGGGTTACAATGAGCAGTTCTTC
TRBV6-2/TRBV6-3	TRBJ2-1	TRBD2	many	CASSYSLAGFSYNEQFF	TGTGCCAGCAGTTACTCCCTAGCGGGGTTCTCCTACAATGAGCAGTTCTTC
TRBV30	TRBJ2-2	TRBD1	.	CASTGFMNTGELFF	TGTGCCTCGACAGGGTTTATGAACACCGGGGAGCTGTTTTTT
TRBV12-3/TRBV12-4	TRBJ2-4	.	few	CASSLGGGYIQYF	TGTGCCAGCAGTTTAGGGGGGGGCTACATTCAGTACTTC
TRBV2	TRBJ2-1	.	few	CAKGGYRMNEQFF	TGTGCCAAGGGGGGCTACCGGATGAATGAGCAGTTCTTC
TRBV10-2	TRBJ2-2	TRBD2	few	CASSGLAGYTGELFF	TGCGCCAGCAGCGGACTAGCGGGGTACACCGGGGAGCTGTTTTTT
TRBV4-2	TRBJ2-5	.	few	CASSQGRRGPETQYF	TGTGCCAGCAGCCAAGGACGGCGGGGGCCTGAGACCCAGTACTTC
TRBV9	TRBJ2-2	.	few	CASSVASGTINTGELFF	TGTGCCAGCAGCGTAGCTTCCGGGACAATAAACACCGGGGAGCTGTTTTTT
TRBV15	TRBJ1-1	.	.	CATSRGGRMNTEAFF	TGTGCCACCAGCAGAGGTGGCAGGATGAACACTGAAGCTTTCTTT
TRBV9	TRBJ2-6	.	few	CASSDITSGANVLTF	TGTGCCAGCAGCGATATTACCTCTGGGGCCAACGTCCTGACTTTC
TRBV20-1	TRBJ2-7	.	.	CSARGTGHLRGEQYF	TGCAGTGCTAGAGGCACGGGACACCTAAGGGGCGAGCAGTACTTC
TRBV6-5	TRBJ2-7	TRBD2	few	CASSYPSGRGAYEQYF	TGTGCCAGCAGTTACCCTAGCGGGAGAGGTGCCTACGAGCAGTACTTC
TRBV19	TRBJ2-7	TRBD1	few	CASSIHRGSTYEQYF	TGTGCCAGTAGTATTCACAGGGGGTCTACCTACGAGCAGTACTTC
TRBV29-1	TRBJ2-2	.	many	CSVEVRRRNTGELFF	TGCAGCGTTGAAGTGCGGAGGAGGAACACCGGGGAGCTGTTTTTT
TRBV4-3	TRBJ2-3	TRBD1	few	CASSQDRRTGELDTQYF	TGCGCCAGCAGCCAAGATCGACGGACAGGGGAATTAGATACGCAGTATTTT
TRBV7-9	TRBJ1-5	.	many	CASSLENQPQHF	TGTGCCAGCAGCTTAGAAAATCAGCCCCAGCATTTT
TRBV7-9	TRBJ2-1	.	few	CASSPGTPLYSYNEQFF	TGTGCCAGCAGCCCGGGCACCCCCCTGTACTCCTACAATGAGCAGTTCTTC
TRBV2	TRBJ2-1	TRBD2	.	CASDVGLAGYLYNEQFF	TGTGCCAGCGATGTCGGGCTAGCGGGATACCTGTACAATGAGCAGTTCTTC
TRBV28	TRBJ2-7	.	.	CASSLNGIEQYF	TGTGCCAGCAGTTTAAACGGGATCGAGCAGTACTTC
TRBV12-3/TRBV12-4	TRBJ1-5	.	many	CASSFLGSNQPQHF	TGTGCCAGCAGTTTCCTGGGTAGCAATCAGCCCCAGCATTTT
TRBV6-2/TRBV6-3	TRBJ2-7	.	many	CASSYSLSGGSYEQYF	TGTGCCAGCAGTTACTCGTTGTCAGGAGGCTCCTACGAGCAGTACTTC
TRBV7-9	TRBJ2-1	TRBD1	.	CASSLRWGQSSYNEQFF	TGTGCCAGCAGCTTAAGGTGGGGACAGAGCTCCTACAATGAGCAGTTCTTC
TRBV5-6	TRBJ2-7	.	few	CASSLVDSSYEQYF	TGTGCCAGCAGCTTGGTCGACAGCTCCTACGAGCAGTACTTC
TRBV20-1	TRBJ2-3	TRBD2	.	CSARDPSGIADTQYF	TGCAGTGCTAGAGATCCTAGCGGGATCGCAGATACGCAGTATTTT
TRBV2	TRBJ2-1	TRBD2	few	CASSERRGGSSYNEQFF	TGTGCCAGCAGTGAACGACGGGGGGGGAGCTCCTACAATGAGCAGTTCTTC
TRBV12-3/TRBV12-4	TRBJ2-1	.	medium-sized	CASRVDSGPYNEQFF	TGTGCCAGCAGAGTAGACTCCGGCCCCTACAATGAGCAGTTCTTC
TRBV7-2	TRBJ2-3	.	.	CASSLVGNGATQYF	TGTGCCAGCAGCTTAGTGGGTAATGGGGCTACGCAGTATTTT
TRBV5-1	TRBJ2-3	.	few	CASSGSLGIVRTDTQYF	TGCGCCAGCAGCGGGTCCCTCGGGATTGTTCGCACAGATACGCAGTATTTT
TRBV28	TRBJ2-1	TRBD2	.	CASSAWTSLTILGNEQFF	TGTGCCAGCAGTGCCTGGACTAGTCTAACAATTCTTGGGAATGAGCAGTTCTTC
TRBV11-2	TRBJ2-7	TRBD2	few	CASSPVPSGWDEQYF	TGTGCCAGCAGCCCCGTTCCTAGCGGATGGGACGAGCAGTACTTC
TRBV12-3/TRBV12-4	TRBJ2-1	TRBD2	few	CASSLLGLVHEQFF	TGTGCCAGCAGTTTGCTTGGACTAGTCCATGAGCAGTTCTTC
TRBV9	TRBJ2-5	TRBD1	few	CASSVEGTEQEIQYF	TGTGCCAGCAGCGTAGAGGGGACAGAACAAGAGATCCAGTACTTC
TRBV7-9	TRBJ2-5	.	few	CASSDPDRRWGETQYF	TGTGCCAGCAGTGACCCAGACAGGCGGTGGGGGGAGACCCAGTACTTC
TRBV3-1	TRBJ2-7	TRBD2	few	CASSQAPSGGINEQYF	TGTGCCAGCAGCCAAGCTCCCAGCGGGGGGATAAACGAGCAGTACTTC
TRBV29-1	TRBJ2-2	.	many	CSVRDTGELFF	TGCAGCGTTCGGGACACCGGGGAGCTGTTTTTT
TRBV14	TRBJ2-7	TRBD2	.	CASSPGLAVSYEQYF	TGTGCCAGCAGCCCGGGACTAGCGGTTTCCTACGAGCAGTACTTC
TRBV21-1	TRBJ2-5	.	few	CASSKRWGLAGQETQYF	TGTGCCAGCAGCAAACGGTGGGGACTAGCGGGACAAGAGACCCAGTACTTC
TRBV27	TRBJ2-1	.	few	CASSLTPWSYNEQFF	TGTGCCAGCAGTTTAACACCCTGGTCCTACAATGAGCAGTTCTTC